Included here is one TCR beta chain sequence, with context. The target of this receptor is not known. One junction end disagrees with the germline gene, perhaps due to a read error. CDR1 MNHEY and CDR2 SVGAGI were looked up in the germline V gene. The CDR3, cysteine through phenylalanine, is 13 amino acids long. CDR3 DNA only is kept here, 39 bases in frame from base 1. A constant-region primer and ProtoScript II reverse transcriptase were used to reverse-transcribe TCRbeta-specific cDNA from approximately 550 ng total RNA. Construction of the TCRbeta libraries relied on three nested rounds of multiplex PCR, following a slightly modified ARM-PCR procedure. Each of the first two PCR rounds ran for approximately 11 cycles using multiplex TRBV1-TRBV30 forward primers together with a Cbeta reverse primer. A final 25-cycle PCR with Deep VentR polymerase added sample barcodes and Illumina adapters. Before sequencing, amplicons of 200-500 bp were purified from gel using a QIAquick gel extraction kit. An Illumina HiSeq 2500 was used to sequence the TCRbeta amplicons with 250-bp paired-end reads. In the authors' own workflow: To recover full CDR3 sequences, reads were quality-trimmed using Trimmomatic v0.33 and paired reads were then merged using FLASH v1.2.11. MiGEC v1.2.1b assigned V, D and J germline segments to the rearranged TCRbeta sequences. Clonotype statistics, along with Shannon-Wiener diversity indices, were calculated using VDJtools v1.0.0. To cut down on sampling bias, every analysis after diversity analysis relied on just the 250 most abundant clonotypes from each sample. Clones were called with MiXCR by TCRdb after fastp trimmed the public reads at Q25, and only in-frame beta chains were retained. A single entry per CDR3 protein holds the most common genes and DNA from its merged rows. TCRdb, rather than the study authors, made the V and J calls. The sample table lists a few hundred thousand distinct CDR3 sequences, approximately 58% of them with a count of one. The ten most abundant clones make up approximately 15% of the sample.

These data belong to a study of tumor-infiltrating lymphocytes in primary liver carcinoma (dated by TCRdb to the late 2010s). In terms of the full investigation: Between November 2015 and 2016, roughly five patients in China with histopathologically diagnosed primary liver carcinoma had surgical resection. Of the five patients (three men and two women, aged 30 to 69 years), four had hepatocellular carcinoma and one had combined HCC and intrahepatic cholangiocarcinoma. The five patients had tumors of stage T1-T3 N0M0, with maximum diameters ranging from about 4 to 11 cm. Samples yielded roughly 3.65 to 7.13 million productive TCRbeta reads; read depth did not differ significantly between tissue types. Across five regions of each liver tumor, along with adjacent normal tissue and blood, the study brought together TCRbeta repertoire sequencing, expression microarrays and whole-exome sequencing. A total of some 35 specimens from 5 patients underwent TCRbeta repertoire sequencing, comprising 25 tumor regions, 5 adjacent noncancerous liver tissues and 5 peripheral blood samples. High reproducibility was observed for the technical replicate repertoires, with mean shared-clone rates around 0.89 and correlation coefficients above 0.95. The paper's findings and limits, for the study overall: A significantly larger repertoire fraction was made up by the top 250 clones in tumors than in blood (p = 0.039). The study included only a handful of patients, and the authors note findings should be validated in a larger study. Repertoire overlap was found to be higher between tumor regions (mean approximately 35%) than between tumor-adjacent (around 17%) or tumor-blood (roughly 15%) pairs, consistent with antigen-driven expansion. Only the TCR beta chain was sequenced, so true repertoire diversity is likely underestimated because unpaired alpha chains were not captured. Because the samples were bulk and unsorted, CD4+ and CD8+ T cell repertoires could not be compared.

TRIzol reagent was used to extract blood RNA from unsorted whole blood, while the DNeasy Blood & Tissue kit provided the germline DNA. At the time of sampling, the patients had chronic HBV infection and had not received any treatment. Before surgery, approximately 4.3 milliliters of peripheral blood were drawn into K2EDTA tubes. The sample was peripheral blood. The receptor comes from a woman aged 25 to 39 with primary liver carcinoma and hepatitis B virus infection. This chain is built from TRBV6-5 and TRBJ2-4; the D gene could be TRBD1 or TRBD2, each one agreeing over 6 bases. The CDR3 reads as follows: CASSCSWGAIQYF. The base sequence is TGTGCCAGCAGTTGCTCTTGGGGGGCCATTCAGTATTTC.